The clone carrying this T cell receptor beta chain appeared a few times. Antigen unknown. Using unique molecular identifiers, the investigators prepared the TCRbeta library. TCRdb re-called the PCR reads with MiXCR, one entry per CDR3 protein. The table has 480,000 or so distinct CDR3 sequences, 10% to 13% seen once. The data belong to a study of T-cell reconstitution after alpha-beta-depleted transplantation in children. The CDR3 runs 15 residues. Trimming shortened V by 4 bases and J by 5 bases, and 14 bases separated the two germline ends. CDR1 and CDR2 from the germline V gene are MGHRA and YSYEKL. Study-level findings and limits: Reportedly, alpha-beta T cells present about two months post-transplant originated from several hundred expanded clones of graft origin. Newly produced T cells mostly accounted for T-cell counts and diversity one year post-transplant.

Here the sequenced sample was PBMCs, taken before TCRalphabeta/CD19-depleted stem cell transplant. The TCR sequence derives from a child younger than 10 with inherited bone marrow failure, due to receive a stem cell transplant. The chain couples TRBV4-1 to TRBJ2-2; no clear D gene. CDR3 residues: CASSRRWLRTGELFF. The DNA of the CDR3 is TGCGCCAGCAGCCGCAGGTGGCTTCGGACCGGGGAGCTGTTTTTT.